This TCR beta chain was observed in a study of a mutant IDH1 vaccine in newly diagnosed glioma. Study summary: Vaccine dosing followed radiotherapy by 4-6 weeks, or accompanied temozolomide cycles. The sex distribution of treated patients was approximately 62% male and about 38% female, with a mean age of roughly 40 years. Beforehand, treatment had been radiotherapy, temozolomide, or both; the majority received both.

Trimming took 8 bases from V and 7 from J, leaving 21 bases between them. The CDR3 consists of 15 residues. Looked up from germline, CDR1 is SNHLY and CDR2 is FYNNEI. Some clones are missing from TCRdb's copy, which holds only in-frame ones; the method was immunoSEQ multiplex PCR. There are some 37,000 clones in the sample; about 80% occur only once, and roughly 5.5% lies in the top ten. The time point was: week 5, during vaccination. Doses consisted of 300 ug of mutant IDH1 20-mer peptide each, paired with topical imiquimod. Overall study results and limits: Vaccination induced immune responses in around 93% of patients.

For this clone: Its specificity is unknown.

This specimen was PBMCs, taken from a glioma patient whose treatment included an IDH1 peptide vaccine. This clonotype was sampled from a man in his forties with glioma. This chain joins TRBV2 and TRBJ1-5, with D possibly being TRBD1 (5 bases). For the CDR3, the DNA is TGTGCCAGCGAAACTGGACACCTACGGGGACAGCCCCAGCATTTT. Protein sequence: CASETGHLRGQPQHF. Full variable domain (remainder filled in from reference TRBV2 and TRBJ1-5): EPEVTQTPSHQVTQMGQEVILRCVPISNHLYFYWYRQILGQKVEFLVSFYNNEISEKSEIFDDQFSVERPDGSNFTLKIRSTKLEDSAMYFCASETGHLRGQPQHFGDGTRLSIL.